The present T cell receptor (beta chain) was sequenced within a study (dated by TCRdb to between 2021 and 2024). To note about this clone: The antigen it binds to is not known. It has no much larger one-base neighbor in the sample; base qualities were not kept.

What the study reported, not specific to this receptor: According to the authors, more investigation is needed, including longitudinal sampling and evaluation of a control group.

For TCR beta sequencing, genomic DNA was taken from unsorted PBMCs, and those PBMCs had been isolated from peripheral blood. Survey-level sequencing on the immunoSEQ platform was used to profile TCR beta chain repertoires. The source study handled its data this way. Repertoire diversity was quantified as the inverse Simpson index, and CDR3 amino acid length spectratypes and V-J pairing frequencies were compared. Clonotypes specific to SARS-CoV-2, CMV, influenza A and EBV were annotated by matching TCR beta CDR3 sequences against VDJdb. The table comes from immuneACCESS by way of TCRdb, which keeps in-frame sequences with V and J called. Part of the clones is missing from these tables; in studies checked, under half for an unresolved V gene and the rest for unknown reasons. V and J calls plus clone size are reproduced from that table; the DNA served to infer D and trimming. The sample data list around 50,000 clones, and 85% to 95% of these were observed just once. Jointly, the top ten make up around 11% of the sample.

V is trimmed back by 0 bases and J by 8 bases, and the junction contains 15 bases that no gene match accounts for. In the germline V gene, CDR1 corresponds to SGDLS and CDR2 to YYNGEE. The CDR3, from cysteine to phenylalanine, totals 19 residues. Only the CDR3 part of the read is kept: 57 bases, read in frame from the first base. Specimen: PBMCs. Recombination linked TRBV9 to TRBJ2-1, with 12 middle bases fitting TRBD2. This clonotype was obtained from a man aged 40-49 years with rheumatoid arthritis. The CDR3 reads CASSVDTSGRNPAADEQFF. The bases are TGTGCCAGCAGCGTAGACACTAGCGGGAGGAATCCAGCGGCCGATGAGCAGTTCTTC.